This T cell receptor beta chain comes out of a study of OX40 agonist ivuxolimab in advanced cancers. V was pared by 2 bases and J by 5 bases, with 15 bases between. Germline V lookup: CDR1 MGHRA, CDR2 YSYEKL. The CDR3 extends over 15 amino acids. Assay used: immunoSEQ multiplex PCR; TCRdb lists only in-frame clones, some missing. The sample lists fewer than 25,000 clones, roughly 70% seen once, with 9.5% to 15% in the top ten. The sample consisted of CD4+ or CD8+ T cells sorted from blood, taken in a trial of the OX40 agonist ivuxolimab. This chain connects TRBV4-1 to TRBJ2-5, with a tentative D call TRBD1 (6 bases). This sequence was found in an adult with an advanced solid tumor such as melanoma, head and neck, liver or kidney cancer. The CDR3 protein is CASSQSPGVQETQYF. CDR3 coding DNA: TGCGCCAGCAGCCAATCTCCAGGGGTTCAGGAGACCCAGTACTTC.